The present T cell receptor (beta chain) was sequenced within a study of T cells in Graves' hyperthyroidism and ophthalmopathy. The study, taken as a whole, reports: Blood samples included most of the expanded thyroid clonotypes exceeding 0.001. A 13 V-J signature model discriminated ophthalmopathy versus stable hyperthyroidism.

Patients showing uncontrolled infection, other autoimmune disease, pregnancy or lactation were ineligible. Based on clinical symptoms, serum thyroxine and TRAb, thyroid ultrasound and orbital computed tomography, diagnoses were reached. Germline-derived CDR1 and CDR2 are LGHNA and YNFKEQ. With V trimmed by 0 bases and J by 4 bases, 4 bases remained unmatched. The CDR3 has 15 amino acids. Regions amplified from RNA transcripts were the TCR beta CDR3 regions. HTBI primers were the set used in a first-round RT-PCR of the TCR CDR3. TCRdb called the multiplex PCR reads again in MiXCR, with one record for every CDR3 protein. Among about 270,000 distinct CDR3 sequences, 12% to 15% were seen once, and the ten largest hold roughly 30%. A remark on this clonotype: The antigen is unknown.

The sample was blood. The chain recombines TRBV4-2 with TRBJ2-7; 9 nucleotides match TRBD2. This TCR was sampled from a woman in her fifties or sixties with Graves' hyperthyroidism that later progressed to Graves' ophthalmopathy. The chain's CDR3 is CASSQDGGRVYEQYF. The DNA for the CDR3 is TGTGCCAGCAGCCAAGATGGCGGGAGGGTGTACGAGCAGTACTTC.